Presented here are 31 T cell receptor beta chains from one specimen sequenced in a study of blood T cell repertoires in COVID-19. Generated by immunoSEQ multiplex PCR, the TCRdb table keeps only in-frame clones and is missing some. This sample has 150,000 to 200,000 clones, with 78% found just once. The specimen was PBMCs or T cells enriched from blood (not recorded which). All receptors come from a woman between 45 and 60 years old who had recovered from COVID-19.

V gene TRBV11-2 combines with J gene TRBJ2-3, with D perhaps TRBD2 (6 bases). The V gene lost 1 base and the J gene lost 4 bases, with 12 bases spanning the gap. There are 15 residues in the CDR3. Germline assignment: CDR1 SGHAT and CDR2 FQNNGV. Here the CDR3 reads CASSLVVLAADTQYF. The CDR3 region has the DNA TGTGCCAGCAGCTTAGTTGTACTAGCTGCAGATACGCAGTATTTT.

The chain carries TRBV5-1 and TRBJ2-1; D might be TRBD2 (6 bases). The germline V gene has CDR1 SGHRS and CDR2 YFSETQ. The CDR3 consists of 14 residues. Trimming removed 0 bases at V and 4 bases at J, with 8 bases between. The CDR3 sequence is CASSLEGTYNEQFF. The CDR3 DNA follows: TGCGCCAGCAGCTTGGAAGGGACTTACAATGAGCAGTTCTTC.

This rearrangement joins TRBV30 to TRBJ2-5; 11 positions agree with TRBD2. Germline V CDR1 and CDR2: GTSNPN, SVGIG (reference sequence). Losses at the gene ends were 1 base for V and 2 bases for J; bases not matched to a gene: 6. The CDR3 is 16 amino acids. DNA of the CDR3: TGTGCCTGGAGTGGGCTAGCGGGAGGATCACAAGAGACCCAGTACTTC. Encoded protein: CAWSGLAGGSQETQYF.

The chain carries TRBV2 and TRBJ2-1; D unclear. Germline values: CDR1 SNHLY, CDR2 FYNNEI. The ends were cut back, 1 base at V and 0 bases at J, with 7 bases in the middle. The CDR3 contains 15 residues. The CDR3 bases are TGTGCCAGCAGTGAAGAGCATTCCTCCTACAATGAGCAGTTCTTC. Residues: CASSEEHSSYNEQFF.

The V gene is TRBV18, the J gene TRBJ1-6; TRBD1 matches 8 bases. Trimming took 10 bases from V and 7 from J; bases not matched to a gene: 6. The CDR3 runs 13 residues. The germline gives CDR1 KGHSH, CDR2 LQKENI. CDR3 region: CATGQGRNSPLHF. CDR3 in DNA: TGTGCCACCGGACAGGGAAGAAATTCACCCCTCCACTTT.

This rearrangement joins TRBV19 to TRBJ1-5; D remains unclear. The CDR3 contains 15 residues. Trimming shortened V by 3 bases and J by 4 bases, and 13 bases separated the two germline ends. Germline CDR1 and CDR2: LNHDA and SQIVND (reference sequence). The CDR3 reads CASSISQSGNQPQHF. In DNA, the CDR3 is TGTGCCAGTAGTATCTCACAATCAGGAAATCAGCCCCAGCATTTT.

This chain links TRBV28 with TRBJ1-6, with D tentatively TRBD1 (6 bases). The CDR3 loop spans 14 amino acids. CDR1 is MDHEN, CDR2 SYDVKM, per germline. V dropped 7 bases and J dropped 7 bases, with 14 bases sitting between them. The CDR3 reads CASNLGGANSPLHF. CDR3 nucleotide sequence: TGTGCCAGCAACCTCGGGGGGGCGAATTCACCCCTCCACTTT.

The V and J genes are TRBV28 and TRBJ1-3; D might be TRBD1 (6 bases). Trimming cost V 4 bases and J 0 bases, with 13 bases left between them. Germline V gene data show CDR1 as MDHEN and CDR2 as SYDVKM. The CDR3 consists of 16 residues. The CDR3 is CASSSADSVSGNTIYF. DNA for the CDR3: TGTGCCAGCAGTTCCGCGGACAGCGTCTCTGGAAACACCATATATTTT.

This chain connects TRBV3-1 (or the pseudogene TRBV3-2) to TRBJ2-1; 9 bases agree with TRBD2. This CDR3 spans 17 amino acids. CDR1 is LGHDT and CDR2 is YNNKEL in the germline V gene (reference sequence). The V gene end was trimmed by 0 bases and the J gene end by 1 base; junction bases not matched to a gene: 4. This CDR3 reads CASSQESLAGSYNEQFF. CDR3 nucleotides: TGTGCCAGCAGCCAAGAGTCCCTAGCGGGATCCTACAATGAGCAGTTCTTC.

This chain uses TRBV20-1 with TRBJ2-7; no clear D. CDR3 size: 11 residues. Germline CDR1 reads DFQATT; CDR2 reads SNEGSKA (reference sequence). V gave up 4 bases and J gave up 3 bases, with 7 bases separating them. CDR3 protein: CSATRIYEQYF. The CDR3, as DNA: TGCAGTGCTACTAGGATCTACGAGCAGTACTTC.

About this clone itself: The junction does not match germline at one end; this may be a read error. The rearrangement uses TRBV27 and TRBJ2-7; 7 bases agree with TRBD2. The CDR3 runs 12 residues. Germline V gene sequence: CDR1 MNHEY, CDR2 SMNVEV (reference sequence). The CDR3 DNA is TGCACTGCGGGAGATGGCTCCTACGAGCAGTACTTC. This encodes CTAGDGSYEQYF.

This rearrangement joins TRBV4-2 to TRBJ2-5, with 9 bases that match TRBD2. Germline assignment: CDR1 LGHNA and CDR2 YNFKEQ. This CDR3 contains 19 residues. The V and J ends lost 1 base and 1 base, in that order; junction bases with no gene match: 13. For the CDR3, the DNA is TGTGCCAGCAGCCAAGCTCTGGGGCTAGCGGGACTGGGCCAAGAGACCCAGTACTTC. This encodes CASSQALGLAGLGQETQYF.

This clone was detected a few times. The V and J genes are TRBV7-9 and TRBJ1-2; 9 bases fit TRBD1. Trimming removed 5 bases from V and 1 base from J; junction bases left unmatched: 8. The CDR3 is 16 amino acids. Per germline, CDR1 SEHNR and CDR2 FQNEAQ (reference sequence). Written as DNA, the CDR3 is TGTGCCAGCAGCCCCTCTAGACAGGGGGTTAACTATGGCTACACCTTC. Its protein product is CASSPSRQGVNYGYTF.

The V call is TRBV4-1, the J call TRBJ1-4; the match to TRBD1 covers 9 bases. The V and J ends lost 0 bases and 6 bases, in that order; junction bases with no gene match: 8. The CDR3 has 17 residues. From germline, CDR1 is MGHRA and CDR2 YSYEKL. The DNA of the CDR3 is TGCGCCAGCAGCCAAGATTCACAGGGGGCGAGAGATGAAAAACTGTTTTTT. Translation gives CASSQDSQGARDEKLFF.

V is TRBV27 and J is TRBJ1-1, with unresolved D. Germline V gene sequence: CDR1 MNHEY, CDR2 SMNVEV (reference sequence). This CDR3 is built from 15 residues. V was trimmed by 7 bases and J by 1 base, leaving 16 bases between them. The DNA of the CDR3 is TGTGCCAGCATCCTTGTCCGGGGATCGAACACTGAAGCTTTCTTT. Encoded protein: CASILVRGSNTEAFF.

In its sample, this clone was seen a few times. This chain uses TRBV19 with TRBJ2-7, with TRBD1 matching over 7 bases. CDR1 LNHDA and CDR2 SQIVND come from the germline V gene (reference sequence). J lost 4 bases, V lost 6 bases, and 15 bases had no gene match. This CDR3 is built from 16 residues. The CDR3 protein is CASSPGTALFPYEQYF. CDR3 in DNA: TGTGCCAGTAGCCCCGGGACAGCTCTTTTCCCTTACGAGCAGTACTTC.

This rearrangement joins TRBV28 to TRBJ2-3; 7 bases are a match to TRBD1. The CDR3 is made up of 12 amino acids. Trimming removed 3 bases from V and 9 bases from J; junction bases left unmatched: 3. Germline loops: CDR1 MDHEN, CDR2 SYDVKM. This CDR3 is CASSFTGQTQYF. The DNA for the CDR3 is TGTGCCAGCAGTTTCACGGGACAGACGCAGTATTTT.

The chain uses TRBV4-1 and TRBJ1-6; 7 positions match TRBD1. Losses at the gene ends were 3 bases for V and 6 bases for J; bases not matched to a gene: 8. There are 16 residues in the CDR3. Germline V gives CDR1 MGHRA, CDR2 YSYEKL. CDR3 sequence: CASSQGTGDGNSPLHF. The CDR3 coding sequence is TGCGCCAGCAGCCAGGGAACAGGGGATGGTAATTCACCCCTCCACTTT.

There are many counts of this clone. The DNA of the CDR3 is TGTGCCAGCAGTTTAGGGTTGGGGAGCTCCTATAATTCACCCCTCCACTTT. This codes for CASSLGLGSSYNSPLHF. The J gene is TRBJ1-6, the V gene TRBV27; D not certain. The CDR3 is made up of 17 amino acids. The germline CDR1 and CDR2 sequences are MNHEY and SMNVEV (reference sequence). Trimming stripped 2 bases from V and 0 bases from J, with 11 bases between.

The genes are TRBV5-8 and TRBJ1-5, with 7 bases matching TRBD1. In germline, CDR1 is SGHTS, CDR2 YDEGEE. The CDR3 covers 15 residues. V lost 5 bases to trimming and J lost 4 bases; unmatched junction nucleotides: 9. The CDR3 protein is CASRSGTAWNQPQHF. CDR3 nucleotide sequence: TGTGCCAGCAGGTCCGGGACAGCGTGGAATCAGCCCCAGCATTTT.

V usage is TRBV29-1 and J usage is TRBJ1-2; 7 bases agree with TRBD1. V lost 5 bases and J lost 8; bases outside the gene matches: 20. The CDR3 has 16 amino acids. Per the germline V gene, CDR1 is SQVTM and CDR2 is ANQGSEA. The CDR3 spells CSVLKAPGQALGGYTF. CDR3 nucleotide sequence: TGCAGCGTTCTCAAGGCCCCAGGACAGGCTTTGGGGGGCTACACCTTC.

This chain uses TRBV5-5 with TRBJ1-4; D gene ambiguous. This CDR3 is 14 amino acids long. V dropped 0 bases and J dropped 8 bases, with 11 bases sitting between them. The V gene's germline CDR1 is SGHKS and CDR2 YYEKEE (reference sequence). The DNA of the CDR3 is TGTGCCAGCAGCTTGGGGCAGGAACGCGAAAAACTGTTTTTT. Its translation: CASSLGQEREKLFF.

The gene calls are TRBV30 and TRBJ1-1, with 7 bases aligning to TRBD1. J was trimmed by 4 bases and V by 8 bases; bases with no gene match: 4. The CDR3 runs 11 residues. CDR1 and CDR2 from the germline V gene are GTSNPN and SVGIG (reference sequence). The CDR3 DNA follows: TGTGCCGGTGACAGGGTCACTGAAGCTTTCTTT. Its translation: CAGDRVTEAFF. Looking up the rest from reference TRBV30 and TRBJ1-1 gives the full variable domain: SQTIHQWPATLVQPVGSPLSLECTVEGTSNPNLYWYRQAAGRGLQLLFYSVGIGQISSEVPQNLSASRPQDRQFILSSKKLLLSDSGFYLCAGDRVTEAFFGQGTRLTVV.

This clone has a single count. The chain has TRBV6-1 and TRBJ2-7; 9 bases agree with TRBD2. V gave up 1 base and J gave up 8 bases; unmatched junction bases: 12. This CDR3 comprises 16 residues. Germline V gene sequence: CDR1 MNHNS, CDR2 SASEGT. The CDR3 here is CASSEVAFSGSSKQYF. CDR3 sequence (DNA): TGTGCCAGCAGTGAAGTCGCATTTAGCGGGAGTAGCAAGCAGTACTTC.

This chain connects TRBV18 to TRBJ2-5; the match to TRBD2 covers 14 bases. Trimming at V came to 3 bases and at J to 5 bases, leaving 5 bases not matched to a gene. Germline V lookup: CDR1 KGHSH, CDR2 LQKENI. The CDR3 is 16 residues long. The CDR3 loop is CASSPGTSGSGETQYF. As DNA, the CDR3 is TGTGCCAGCTCACCCGGGACTAGCGGGAGCGGGGAGACCCAGTACTTC.

As regards this clone: Other DNA variants within this sample encode the same CDR3. The chain carries TRBV9 and TRBJ2-2, with D tentatively TRBD1 (5 bases). Per germline, CDR1 SGDLS and CDR2 YYNGEE. CDR3 size: 16 residues. Trimming took off 0 bases at V and 2 bases at J, with 11 bases between the two ends. In DNA, the CDR3 is TGTGCCAGCAGCGTAGGGGGCGGACCAAACACCGGGGAGCTGTTTTTT. Protein sequence: CASSVGGGPNTGELFF.

The chain employs TRBV7-8 and TRBJ1-5, with D perhaps TRBD1 (5 bases). Trimming stripped 5 bases from V and 6 bases from J, with 17 bases between. CDR1 and CDR2 from the germline V gene are SGHVS and FQNEAQ. The CDR3 has 15 residues. The CDR3 region has the DNA TGTGCCAGCAGCCTCTATCAGGGAGGGAGTCAGCCCCAGCATTTT. Translated, it gives CASSLYQGGSQPQHF.

The V and J genes are TRBV6-5 and TRBJ2-5; 7 positions agree with TRBD1. V was pared by 7 bases and J by 5 bases, with 10 bases of the junction left unmatched. This CDR3 is 14 amino acids long. Germline V gene sequence: CDR1 MNHEY, CDR2 SVGAGI. The DNA of the CDR3 is TGTGCCAGCACCCGGACAGGTGGTTCGGAGACCCAGTACTTC. As protein: CASTRTGGSETQYF.

This chain connects TRBV28 to TRBJ2-7; 9 positions agree with TRBD2. Germline assignment: CDR1 MDHEN and CDR2 SYDVKM. V lost 7 bases to trimming and J lost 2 bases; unmatched junction nucleotides: 3. The CDR3 is made up of 13 amino acids. CDR3 coding DNA: TGTGCCAGCAAGACTAGCGGAACCTACGAGCAGTACTTC. This sequence encodes CASKTSGTYEQYF.

CDR3 nucleotides: TGTGCCAGCTCACCACTTAGACAGGATGAGGGTCAGCCCCAGCATTTT. It yields the protein CASSPLRQDEGQPQHF. This sequence joins TRBV18 and TRBJ1-5; D possibly corresponds to TRBD1 (6 bases). With 1 base removed from V and 6 bases from J, the gap between germline ends came to 16 bases. Germline V lookup: CDR1 KGHSH, CDR2 LQKENI. This CDR3 spans 16 amino acids.

The chain has TRBV19 and TRBJ1-5, with D perhaps TRBD1 (6 bases). CDR3 length: 13 residues. Germline assignment: CDR1 LNHDA and CDR2 SQIVND (reference sequence). Trimming removed 0 bases at V and 7 bases at J, with 7 bases between. Here the CDR3 reads CASSIEQGQPQHF. CDR3 sequence (DNA): TGTGCCAGTAGTATAGAACAGGGCCAGCCCCAGCATTTT.